Given below is one T cell receptor beta chain in context. The sample comes from a study of blood T cell repertoires in COVID-19. Looking at the study overall: Whether acute or convalescent, the COVID-19 samples came from the United States, Italy and Spain. T cells, B-cell-depleted T cells, or PBMCs supplied cDNA or gDNA.

Germline V lookup: CDR1 KGHSH, CDR2 LQKENI. CDR3 length: 14 amino acids. Trimming cost V 8 bases and J 7 bases; bases outside gene matches: 10. In the original analysis: Amplification from reference gene primers served as the basis for estimated nucleated cell counts. Here immunoSEQ multiplex PCR was the method, and the copy in TCRdb shows in-frame clones only, minus some. V and J calls and clone size come straight from that table; D and trimming were deduced from the DNA. The table shows 75,000 to 95,000 clones, with 75% to 85% occurring only once. The receptor's source is a woman of 80 years or more with active or convalescent COVID-19. The sequencing input was peripheral blood. This chain uses TRBV18 with TRBJ1-4, with 7 bases identical to TRBD1. For the CDR3, the DNA is TGTGCCAGCGCCGACAGGGTGCATAGTGAAAAACTGTTTTTT. Translating it yields CASADRVHSEKLFF.